These 25 T cell receptor beta chains share one sample of origin, sequenced in a study of CD8 T cells in Susac syndrome. After extraction with the RNeasy kit, roughly 0.45 to 1 ug of the RNA was reverse transcribed using random hexamers. TCRdb re-derived calls from the immunoSEQ multiplex PCR reads in MiXCR, one entry per CDR3 protein. The sample includes some 300,000 distinct CDR3 sequences, about 91% of them seen just once. The sample comprised CD8+ T cells from PBMCs. The receptors shown here come from a human donor with multiple sclerosis.

V usage is TRBV20-1 and J usage is TRBJ2-1; TRBD2 aligns across 12 bases. Trimming cost V 1 base and J 2 bases; bases outside gene matches: 6. The CDR3 contains 17 residues. From germline, CDR1 is DFQATT and CDR2 SNEGSKA (reference sequence). The CDR3 spells CSARVRLAGGPYNEQFF. DNA of the CDR3: TGCAGTGCTAGAGTAAGGCTAGCGGGAGGGCCCTACAATGAGCAGTTCTTC.

This clonotype came up once. The chain is built from TRBV10-2 and TRBJ1-5; D uncertain. Trimming shortened V by 9 bases and J by 4 bases, and 13 bases separated the two germline ends. Per germline, CDR1 WSHSY and CDR2 SAAADI. The length of the CDR3 is 13 residues. CDR3 region: CASRERQNQPQHF. The CDR3 bases are TGCGCCAGTCGGGAACGGCAGAATCAGCCCCAGCATTTT.

Here the CDR3 DNA reads TGTGCCAGCAGCGTGACAGGGGGCCCGGACGAGCAGTACTTC. Protein sequence: CASSVTGGPDEQYF. The chain recombines TRBV9 with TRBJ2-7; the match to TRBD1 covers 10 bases. This CDR3 has 14 residues. Losses at the gene ends were 2 bases for V and 5 bases for J; bases not matched to a gene: 4. Germline CDR1 and CDR2: SGDLS and YYNGEE.

This clonotype was seen only once. This may come from a read error, since a much larger clone is one base off. The chain uses TRBV25-1 and TRBJ1-1; D gene unclear. CDR1 MGHDK and CDR2 SYGVNS come from the germline V gene. The CDR3 is 11 residues long. V was shortened by 6 bases and J by 1 base, with 3 bases between the two germline ends. The CDR3 loop is CASRWNTEAFF. CDR3 DNA sequence: TGTGCCAGCAGATGGAACACTGAAGCTTTCTTT.

The chain is built from TRBV20-1 and TRBJ1-5, with D possibly TRBD1 on 6 matching bases. The CDR3 consists of 16 residues. The ends were cut back, 5 bases at V and 0 bases at J, with 17 bases in the middle. Germline values: CDR1 DFQATT, CDR2 SNEGSKA (reference sequence). The CDR3 region is CSAQLGTPYSNQPQHF. Here the CDR3 DNA reads TGCAGTGCTCAACTCGGGACACCGTATAGCAATCAGCCCCAGCATTTT.

The chain joins TRBV27 to TRBJ1-4; D may be TRBD1 (5 bases). The CDR3 totals 13 residues. Germline V gene lookup returns CDR1 MNHEY and CDR2 SMNVEV (reference sequence). Deletions cut 7 bases from V and 3 bases from J, with 9 bases between. CDR3: CASIGASNEKLFF. The CDR3 nucleotides read TGTGCCAGCATAGGGGCTTCTAATGAAAAACTGTTTTTT.

The J gene is TRBJ2-7, the V gene TRBV5-6; either TRBD1 or TRBD2 may fit D (5 bases each). The CDR3 runs to 14 residues. Germline lookup yields CDR1 SGHDT and CDR2 YYEEEE. Deletions cut 3 bases from V and 6 bases from J, with 16 bases between. This CDR3 is CASSYPGPLPEQYF. In DNA, the CDR3 is TGTGCCAGCAGCTACCCGGGACCTCTTCCCGAGCAGTACTTC.

The chain recombines TRBV7-9 with TRBJ2-2; maybe TRBD2 (6 bases). The CDR3 has 15 residues. The ends were cut back, 2 bases at V and 3 bases at J, with 10 bases in the middle. Germline loops: CDR1 SEHNR, CDR2 FQNEAQ (reference sequence). The chain's CDR3 is CASSLREAYTGELFF. CDR3 nucleotides: TGTGCCAGCAGCTTAAGGGAGGCGTACACCGGGGAGCTGTTTTTT.

The CDR3: CAISSGTAGNTIYF. CDR3 sequence (DNA): TGTGCCATCAGCTCCGGGACGGCTGGAAACACCATATATTTT. This sequence joins TRBV10-3 and TRBJ1-3; possible D gene TRBD1, 5 bases. Germline CDR1 ENHRY, CDR2 SYGVKD. The CDR3 covers 14 residues. Trimming cost V 6 bases and J 2 bases, with 11 bases left between them.

In this sample, this clonotype turned up once. The CDR3 DNA follows: TGTGCCAGCAGTTGGGGGGTTTACAGAGCGCTGACTAGCACAGATACGCAGTATTTT. Its protein product is CASSWGVYRALTSTDTQYF. The chain carries TRBV27 and TRBJ2-3; maybe TRBD2 (6 bases). The CDR3 is 19 residues long. Germline lookup yields CDR1 MNHEY and CDR2 SMNVEV (reference sequence). V shed 4 bases and J shed 0 bases, with 23 bases lying between them.

This chain links TRBV27 with TRBJ1-5; a possible D gene is TRBD1 (5 bases). The CDR3 runs to 13 residues. Germline lookup yields CDR1 MNHEY and CDR2 SMNVEV (reference sequence). V was clipped by 6 bases and J by 6 bases, with 12 bases between them. For the CDR3, the DNA is TGTGCCAGCAGGGCCCAGGGTTTTCAGCCCCAGCATTTT. Its protein product is CASRAQGFQPQHF.

This sequence joins TRBV21-1 and TRBJ1-1; the table names TRBD1, a call not compared with the DNA. TRBV21-1 is a recognized pseudogene. This CDR3 contains 14 residues. CDR3 nucleotide sequence: TGTGCCAGCAGCAAATTCGGGGGGCGAACTGAAGCTTTCTTT. Residues: CASSKFGGRTEAFF.

The chain employs TRBV19 and TRBJ2-7; 8 positions agree with TRBD1. Per germline, CDR1 LNHDA and CDR2 SQIVND (reference sequence). The V and J ends lost 5 bases and 2 bases, in that order; junction bases with no gene match: 14. The CDR3 sequence is 17 residues long. The CDR3 here is CASSPWLDRALTYEQYF. The CDR3 coding sequence is TGTGCCAGTAGTCCGTGGTTGGACAGGGCTCTCACCTACGAGCAGTACTTC.

The rearrangement joins TRBV6-4 to TRBJ2-2, with TRBD2 as a possible D gene (5 bases). This CDR3 is built from 15 residues. Trimming stripped 0 bases from V and 2 bases from J, with 7 bases between. Per the germline V gene, CDR1 is MRHNA and CDR2 is SNTAGT. The CDR3 region has the DNA TGTGCCAGCAGTGACTCGACTAAAAACACCGGGGAGCTGTTTTTT. Protein product: CASSDSTKNTGELFF.

This clonotype has more than one count but fewer than ten. The chain recombines TRBV28 with TRBJ2-7; possible D gene TRBD2, 5 bases. Germline V gene lookup returns CDR1 MDHEN and CDR2 SYDVKM. CDR3 length equals 16 residues. With 5 bases removed from V and 4 bases from J, the gap between germline ends came to 21 bases. CDR3: CASSLLRGGILYEQYF. In nucleotides, the CDR3 is TGTGCCAGCAGTCTCCTCCGGGGTGGGATCCTTTACGAGCAGTACTTC.

The chain combines TRBV29-1 with TRBJ2-5, with a tentative D call TRBD2 (6 bases). The CDR3 runs to 14 residues. Trimming cost V 3 bases and J 6 bases, with 17 bases left between them. In germline, CDR1 is SQVTM, CDR2 ANQGSEA. The CDR3, as DNA: TGCAGCGTTGACCCGCTGAGTAGCGGACAGACCCAGTACTTC. Residues: CSVDPLSSGQTQYF.

The V gene is TRBV6-2 or TRBV6-3, the J gene TRBJ2-3, with TRBD2 matching 9 bases. The V gene end was trimmed by 3 bases and the J gene end by 5 bases; junction bases not matched to a gene: 6. CDR3 length: 15 amino acids. Germline CDR1 is MNHEY and CDR2 is SVGEGT. CDR3 loop: CASSYYAAGGDTQYF. The CDR3 nucleotides read TGTGCCAGCAGTTATTACGCAGCGGGAGGAGATACGCAGTATTTT.

J is TRBJ2-1 and V is TRBV5-4, with D uncertain. V lost 5 bases and J lost 9, with 15 bases in between. The germline V gene has CDR1 SGHNT and CDR2 YYREEE (reference sequence). This CDR3 has 13 residues. CDR3 amino acids: CASRYWMGVEQFF. CDR3 bases: TGTGCCAGCAGATACTGGATGGGTGTTGAGCAGTTCTTC.

The V call is TRBV7-9, the J call TRBJ1-4; TRBD1 is a possible D gene (6 bases). Between the trimmed V and J ends, which lost 1 base and 0 bases, there was a span of 12 bases. The germline gives CDR1 SEHNR, CDR2 FQNEAQ (reference sequence). The CDR3 length is 17 residues. The CDR3, as DNA: TGTGCCAGCAGCTTAGGTCCGGACAGATCAACTAATGAAAAACTGTTTTTT. This gives the protein CASSLGPDRSTNEKLFF.

The rearrangement links TRBV28 to TRBJ1-1; D remains unclear. The CDR3 length is 13 residues. Germline V gives CDR1 MDHEN, CDR2 SYDVKM. V dropped 6 bases and J dropped 5 bases, with 13 bases sitting between them. CDR3 in amino acids: CASSPTTRTEAFF. CDR3 sequence (DNA): TGTGCCAGCAGCCCAACCACGAGGACTGAAGCTTTCTTT.

The rearrangement joins TRBV30 to TRBJ2-2, with TRBD2 as a possible D gene (6 bases). CDR1 and CDR2 from the germline V gene are GTSNPN and SVGIG (reference sequence). This CDR3 contains 12 residues. V lost 7 bases to trimming and J lost 6 bases, with 12 bases between them. CDR3 region: CASGEDSGELFF. The DNA for the CDR3 is TGTGCCTCGGGGGAGGATTCCGGGGAGCTGTTTTTT.

V usage is TRBV7-8 and J usage is TRBJ1-4; D unclear. Germline CDR1 is SGHVS and CDR2 is FQNEAQ. The CDR3 is made up of 14 amino acids. V was cut by 5 bases and J by 6 bases, with 13 bases left in between. The CDR3 reads CASSPRAGYEKLFF. Written as DNA, the CDR3 is TGTGCCAGCAGCCCCCGAGCCGGATATGAAAAACTGTTTTTT.

V gene TRBV5-1 combines with J gene TRBJ1-1, with D perhaps matching TRBD1 (6 bases). Germline V lookup: CDR1 SGHRS, CDR2 YFSETQ. This CDR3 spans 14 amino acids. The ends were cut back, 2 bases at V and 7 bases at J, with 15 bases in the middle. CDR3: CASSFKWTDYEAFF. For the CDR3, the DNA is TGCGCCAGCAGCTTTAAATGGACAGACTATGAAGCTTTCTTT.

CDR3 nucleotides: TGTGCCAGCAACGCGGGGGCCTCCTACAATGAGCAGTTCTTC. Amino acids: CASNAGASYNEQFF. This sequence joins TRBV7-9 and TRBJ2-1; D may be TRBD2 (7 bases). Germline-derived CDR1 and CDR2 are SEHNR and FQNEAQ (reference sequence). This CDR3 is 14 amino acids long. With 7 bases removed from V and 0 bases from J, the gap between germline ends came to 10 bases.

This clonotype was observed a single time. This chain joins TRBV7-3 and TRBJ2-1; D gene uncertain. Germline V gives CDR1 SGHTA, CDR2 FQGTGA. Trimming removed 5 bases from V and 0 bases from J, with 8 bases in between. This CDR3 is 14 amino acids long. The CDR3 DNA reads TGTGCCAGCAGCAGCGACGGCTCCTACAATGAGCAGTTCTTC. Encoded protein: CASSSDGSYNEQFF. Together with reference TRBV7-3 and TRBJ2-1, the CDR3 gives the full variable domain: GAGVSQTPSNKVTEKGKYVELRCDPISGHTALYWYRQSLGQGPEFLIYFQGTGAADDSGLPNDRFFAVRPEGSVSTLKIQRTERGDSAVYLCASSSDGSYNEQFFGPGTRLTVL.